This T cell receptor beta chain was sequenced during a study of T cells in Graves' hyperthyroidism and ophthalmopathy (dated by TCRdb to about 2019). Study-level background: Peripheral blood was collected at initial diagnosis, before any treatment. A discovery cohort of fewer than 110 patients, roughly 45 with Graves' ophthalmopathy and 57 with stable Graves' hyperthyroidism, was used to find distinguishing TCR V-J signatures. An independent validation cohort of 18 to 20 hyperthyroidism patients and some 15 patients who later progressed to ophthalmopathy tested prospective prediction of ophthalmopathy. For training and testing, the roughly 97 patients in the discovery cohort were randomly divided in a 7:3 ratio. In more than 5 Graves' hyperthyroidism patients, the study also compared T-cell repertoires from thyroid tissue with T-cell repertoires from blood. Once sampling was done, hyperthyroidism patients were given methimazole at a starting dose of 30 mg daily, whereas ophthalmopathy patients were given high-dose intravenous methylprednisolone. The paper reports TCR Vbeta CDR3 sequencing of approximately 140 peripheral blood samples: 40 or so ophthalmopathy, about 75 hyperthyroidism and roughly 17 progressor patients. Results the study describes overall, beyond this receptor: A 13 V-J signature model separated ophthalmopathy from stable hyperthyroidism, with 87.88% sensitivity and roughly 81% specificity in cross-validation and 80%/75% in testing. No statistical method was used to fix the sample size in advance, and group allocation was not hidden from the investigators. Most expanded thyroid clonotypes (frequency above 0.001) were also found in blood, which suggests that blood repertoires may mirror thyroid immune responses. During validation, the model predicted progression to ophthalmopathy a median of approximately 6.5 months ahead of onset, with approximately 71% sensitivity and more than 72% specificity.

Amplification of TCR beta CDR3 regions was carried out from RNA transcripts. For the first round of RT-PCR on the TCR CDR3, the HTBI primer set was used together with the Qiagen OneStep RT-PCR kit. Libraries were constructed in a second round of multiplex PCR, after which size selection and purification were carried out. Sequencing of the libraries was done on an Illumina HiSeq2000 using paired-end 100 bp reads. Turning to the authors' computational methods: SOAPnuke was used to process the raw data, with reads discarded if the reads contained adapters or uncalled bases, had a mean Phred below 15, or lacked an exact constant-primer or identifier match. COPE v1.2.5 was used to merge high-quality paired reads, and clonotypes were defined as unique nucleotide sequences. MiTCR v1.1 was used to align the clonotypes against IMGT TRBV, TRBD and TRBJ reference segments. The analysis included only V-J combinations with a frequency above 0.0001, which together covered 98% to 99.2% of the repertoires. The TCS score was defined as F50 (clonal expansion) divided by E x V (chaos), with BLOSUM62-based TCRdist calculated between CDR3 peptides within each V-J. Welch's t-statistics and random forest reduced 500 to 650 V-J features to about 13, which were used in a naive Bayes classifier (R e1071). Clones were called with MiXCR by TCRdb after fastp trimmed the public reads at Q25, and only in-frame beta chains were retained. Every distinct CDR3 protein forms one entry, paired with its most common genes and DNA. These V and J calls are TCRdb output, not the study's own analysis. The sample has about 500,000 distinct CDR3 sequences on record, 14% of them singletons. Less than 20% of the sample lies in the top ten.

A patient counted as having stable Graves' hyperthyroidism if no progression to ophthalmopathy occurred over 18 months of follow-up. The hyperthyroidism patients were between 18 and 65 years old and newly diagnosed, with a disease duration of less than 2 months. The study excluded patients with uncontrolled infections, other autoimmune diseases, pregnancy or lactation. Diagnoses were based on clinical symptoms, serum thyroxine and TRAb, thyroid ultrasound and orbital computed tomography. Ficoll-Paque density gradient centrifugation was used to isolate PBMCs from around 9.1 ml of fresh peripheral blood. Total RNA was extracted with Trizol reagent, and quality was checked on an Agilent 2100 Bioanalyzer. This clonotype was seen repeatedly, ten times or more. Its target antigen remains unknown. The sample holds no much larger clone one base away, and base qualities are not on file. Sample: blood. This receptor was taken from a woman aged 18-29 years with Graves' hyperthyroidism.

This receptor carries the CDR3 CASSSQGARVEKLFF. The nucleotide sequence reads TGTGCCAGCAGTTCTCAGGGGGCGCGGGTTGAAAAACTGTTTTTT. The rearrangement combines TRBV12-3 or TRBV12-4 with TRBJ1-4, with TRBD1 matching 8 junction bases. The CDR3 holds 15 amino acids from the cysteine to the phenylalanine. The retained sequence is limited to the CDR3, 45 bases, with the frame set at the first base. Ends trimmed: V by 4 bases, J by 7 bases; bases unmatched to a gene: 8.